This T cell receptor beta chain emerged from a study of blood T cell repertoires in COVID-19. About the study: Samples of COVID-19 (acute and convalescent) were obtained from the United States, Italy and Spain. From T cells, B-cell-depleted T cells, or PBMCs came the material, which was cDNA or gDNA.

In the study's own analysis: The assay estimated nucleated cells by amplifying reference gene primers. Only in-frame clones appear in the TCRdb table, and some are missing; sequencing was by immunoSEQ multiplex PCR. Clone size and V and J calls were adopted from that table, with D and trimming inferred from the DNA. The sample has about 220,000 clones; about four fifths are singletons. This clone appeared a few times. Germline V gives CDR1 SGHAT, CDR2 FQNNGV. V shed 2 bases, J shed 4 bases, and the junction held 2 bases outside the gene matches. The CDR3 covers 14 residues. Material for sequencing was peripheral blood. The receptor was isolated from an elderly woman with acute or convalescent COVID-19. The rearrangement uses TRBV11-2 and TRBJ1-2; TRBD1 matches 9 bases. CDR3 amino acids: CASSLTDRGYGYTF. The CDR3 coding sequence is TGTGCCAGCAGCTTAACGGACAGGGGCTATGGCTACACCTTC.